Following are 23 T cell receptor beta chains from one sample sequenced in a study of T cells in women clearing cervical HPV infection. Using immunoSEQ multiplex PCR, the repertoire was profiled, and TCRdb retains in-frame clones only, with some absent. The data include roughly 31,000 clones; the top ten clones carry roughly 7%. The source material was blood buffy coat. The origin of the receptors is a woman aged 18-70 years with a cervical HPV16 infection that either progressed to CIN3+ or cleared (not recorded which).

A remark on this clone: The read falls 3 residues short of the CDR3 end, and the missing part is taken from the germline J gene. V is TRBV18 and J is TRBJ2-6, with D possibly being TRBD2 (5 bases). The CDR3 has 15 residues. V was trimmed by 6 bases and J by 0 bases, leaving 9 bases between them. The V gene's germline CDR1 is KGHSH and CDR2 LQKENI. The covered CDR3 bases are TGTGCCAGCTCCCCCGAGGGCTCTGGGGCCAACGTC. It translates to CASSPEGSGANV. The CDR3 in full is CASSPEGSGANVLTF.

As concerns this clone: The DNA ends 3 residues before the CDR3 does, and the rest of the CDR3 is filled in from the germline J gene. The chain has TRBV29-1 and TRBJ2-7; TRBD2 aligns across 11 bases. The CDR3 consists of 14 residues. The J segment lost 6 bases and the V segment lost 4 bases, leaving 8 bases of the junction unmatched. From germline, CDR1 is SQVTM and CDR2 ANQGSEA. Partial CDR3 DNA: TGCAGCGTTGTGGCACCTAGCGGGGGGCGCGAG. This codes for CSVVAPSGGRE. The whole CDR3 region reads CSVVAPSGGREQYF.

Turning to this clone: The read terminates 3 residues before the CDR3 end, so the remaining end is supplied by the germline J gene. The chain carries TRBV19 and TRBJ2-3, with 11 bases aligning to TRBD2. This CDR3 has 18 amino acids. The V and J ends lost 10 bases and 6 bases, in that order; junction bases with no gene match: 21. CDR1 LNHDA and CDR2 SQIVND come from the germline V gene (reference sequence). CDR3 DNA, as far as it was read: TGTGCCACTCGTCTCCAGGGAGTTAGCGGGAGGGCGGCGGATACG. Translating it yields CATRLQGVSGRAADT. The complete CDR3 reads CATRLQGVSGRAADTQYF.

The CDR3 region is CASSPGGEGQYF. The sequenced part of the CDR3 DNA is TGTGCCAGCTCACCAGGGGGGGAAGGT. The chain links TRBV18 to TRBJ2-4; 7 bases are a match to TRBD2. The DNA ends 3 residues before the CDR3 does, and the rest of the CDR3 is filled in from the germline J gene. CDR3 length: 12 residues. Germline loops: CDR1 KGHSH, CDR2 LQKENI.

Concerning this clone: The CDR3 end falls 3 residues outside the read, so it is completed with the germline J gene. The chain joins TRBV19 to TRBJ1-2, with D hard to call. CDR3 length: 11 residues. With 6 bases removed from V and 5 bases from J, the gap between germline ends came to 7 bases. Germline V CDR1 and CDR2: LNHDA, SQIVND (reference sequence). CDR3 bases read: TGTGCCAGTAGGATCAGTTATGGC. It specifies CASRISYG. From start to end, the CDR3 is CASRISYGYTF.

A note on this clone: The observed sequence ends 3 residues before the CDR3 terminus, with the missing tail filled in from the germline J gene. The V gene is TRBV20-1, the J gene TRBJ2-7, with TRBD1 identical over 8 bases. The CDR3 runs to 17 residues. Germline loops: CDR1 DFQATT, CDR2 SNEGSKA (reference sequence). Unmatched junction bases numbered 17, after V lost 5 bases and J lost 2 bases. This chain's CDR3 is CSAQPTGVSGVPYEQYF. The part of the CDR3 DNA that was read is TGCAGTGCTCAACCGACAGGGGTTTCGGGGGTCCCCTACGAG.

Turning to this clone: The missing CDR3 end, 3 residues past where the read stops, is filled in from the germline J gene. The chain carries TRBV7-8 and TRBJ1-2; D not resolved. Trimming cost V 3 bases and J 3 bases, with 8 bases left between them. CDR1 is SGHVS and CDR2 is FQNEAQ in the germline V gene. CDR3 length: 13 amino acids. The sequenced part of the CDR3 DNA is TGTGCCAGCAGCTTTAATTCCGACTATGGC. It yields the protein CASSFNSDYG. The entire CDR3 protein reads CASSFNSDYGYTF.

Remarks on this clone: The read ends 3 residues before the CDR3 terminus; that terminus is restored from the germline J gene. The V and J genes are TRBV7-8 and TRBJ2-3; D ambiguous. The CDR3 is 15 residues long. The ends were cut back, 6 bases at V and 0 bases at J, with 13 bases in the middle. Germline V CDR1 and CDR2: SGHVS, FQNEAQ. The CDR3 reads CASSTSLESTDTQYF. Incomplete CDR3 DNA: TGTGCCAGCAGTACGTCCCTAGAAAGCACAGATACG.

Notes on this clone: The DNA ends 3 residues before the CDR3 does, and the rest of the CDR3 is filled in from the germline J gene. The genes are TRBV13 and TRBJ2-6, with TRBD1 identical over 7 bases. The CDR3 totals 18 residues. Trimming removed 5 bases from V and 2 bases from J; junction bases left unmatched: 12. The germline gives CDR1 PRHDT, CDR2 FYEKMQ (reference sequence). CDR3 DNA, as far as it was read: TGTGCCAGCAGCCCACACGGAGAAGGGGGCGCTGGGGCCAACGTC. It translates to CASSPHGEGGAGANV. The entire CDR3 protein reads CASSPHGEGGAGANVLTF.

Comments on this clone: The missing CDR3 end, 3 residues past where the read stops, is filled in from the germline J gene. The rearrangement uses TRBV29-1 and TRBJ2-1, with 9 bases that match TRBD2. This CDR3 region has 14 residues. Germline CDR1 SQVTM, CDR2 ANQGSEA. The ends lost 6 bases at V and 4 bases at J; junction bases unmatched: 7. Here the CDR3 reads CSVDTAGGYNEQFF. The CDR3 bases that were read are TGCAGCGTCGATACAGCGGGGGGTTACAATGAG.

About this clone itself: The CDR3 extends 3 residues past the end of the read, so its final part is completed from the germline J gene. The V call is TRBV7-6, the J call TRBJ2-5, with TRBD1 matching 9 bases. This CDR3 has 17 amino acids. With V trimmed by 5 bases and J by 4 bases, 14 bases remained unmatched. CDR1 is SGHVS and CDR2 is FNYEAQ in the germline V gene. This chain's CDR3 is CASSAGTGIILVETQYF. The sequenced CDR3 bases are TGTGCCAGCAGCGCCGGGACAGGGATAATTCTTGTAGAGACC. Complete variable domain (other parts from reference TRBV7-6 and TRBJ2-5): GAGVSQSPRYKVTKRGQDVALRCDPISGHVSLYWYRQALGQGPEFLTYFNYEAQQDKSGLPNDRFSAERPEGSISTLTIQRTEQRDSAMYRCASSAGTGIILVETQYFGPGTRLLVL.

The DNA read from the CDR3 is TGCAGTGCTAGAGATCTTGGGAGAGGGGCCAGCTCCTACAATGAG. Protein product: CSARDLGRGASSYNE. The whole CDR3 sequence is CSARDLGRGASSYNEQFF. The rearrangement uses TRBV20-1 and TRBJ2-1, with D possibly called TRBD1 or TRBD2 (5 bases each). The CDR3 end is not reached by the read, which stops 3 residues before it; the germline J gene fills it in. This CDR3 is 18 amino acids long. CDR1 is DFQATT and CDR2 is SNEGSKA in the germline V gene (reference sequence). V lost 0 bases, J lost 0 bases, and 18 bases lay in between.

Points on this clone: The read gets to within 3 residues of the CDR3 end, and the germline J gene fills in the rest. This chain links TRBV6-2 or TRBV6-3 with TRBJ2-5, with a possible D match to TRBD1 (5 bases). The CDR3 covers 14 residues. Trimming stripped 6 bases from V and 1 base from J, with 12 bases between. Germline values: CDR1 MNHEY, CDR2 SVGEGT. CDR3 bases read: TGTGCCAGCAGATGGACACCGGCCCAAGAGACC. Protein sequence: CASRWTPAQET. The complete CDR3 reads CASRWTPAQETQYF.

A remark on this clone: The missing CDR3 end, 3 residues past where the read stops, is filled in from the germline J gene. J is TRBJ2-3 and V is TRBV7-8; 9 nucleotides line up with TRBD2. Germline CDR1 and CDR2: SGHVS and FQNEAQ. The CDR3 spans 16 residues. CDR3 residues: CASSPGIAGAGETQYF. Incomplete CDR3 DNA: TGTGCCAGCAGCCCAGGAATAGCGGGAGCGGGAGAGACG.

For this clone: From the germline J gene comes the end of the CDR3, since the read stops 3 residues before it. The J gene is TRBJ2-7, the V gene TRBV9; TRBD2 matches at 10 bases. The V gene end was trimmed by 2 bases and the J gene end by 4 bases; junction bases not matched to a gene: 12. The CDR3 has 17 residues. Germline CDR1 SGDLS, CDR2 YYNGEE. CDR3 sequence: CASSVGLAASMIYEQYF. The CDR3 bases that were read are TGTGCCAGCAGCGTCGGACTAGCGGCCTCCATGATTTACGAG.

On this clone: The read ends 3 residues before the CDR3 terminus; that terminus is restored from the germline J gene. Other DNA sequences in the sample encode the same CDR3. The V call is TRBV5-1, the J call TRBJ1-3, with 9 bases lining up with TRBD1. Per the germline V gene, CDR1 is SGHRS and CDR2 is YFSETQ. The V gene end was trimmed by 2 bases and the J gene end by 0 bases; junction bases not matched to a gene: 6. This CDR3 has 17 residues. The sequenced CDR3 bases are TGCGCCAGCAGCTTATGGACAGGGGTCTCCTCTGGAAACACC. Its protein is CASSLWTGVSSGNT. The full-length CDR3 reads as CASSLWTGVSSGNTIYF.

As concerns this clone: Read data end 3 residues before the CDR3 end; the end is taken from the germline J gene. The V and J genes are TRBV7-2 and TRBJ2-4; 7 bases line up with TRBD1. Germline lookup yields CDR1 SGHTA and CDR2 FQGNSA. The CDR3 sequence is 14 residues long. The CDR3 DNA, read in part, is TGTGCCAGCAGCAATAGGGACAGAATCTATGGT. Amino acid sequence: CASSNRDRIYG. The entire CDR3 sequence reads CASSNRDRIYGQYF.

CDR3 loop: CASSGGWGMNTEAFF. The DNA read from the CDR3 is TGCGCCAGCAGCGGGGGGTGGGGCATGAACACTGAA. J is TRBJ1-1 and V is TRBV5-1; D may be TRBD1 (5 bases). Read sequence stops 3 residues before the CDR3 end, and the germline J gene provides the missing end. V lost 4 bases to trimming and J lost 0 bases, with 13 bases between them. Germline assignment: CDR1 SGHRS and CDR2 YFSETQ. CDR3 length: 15 amino acids.

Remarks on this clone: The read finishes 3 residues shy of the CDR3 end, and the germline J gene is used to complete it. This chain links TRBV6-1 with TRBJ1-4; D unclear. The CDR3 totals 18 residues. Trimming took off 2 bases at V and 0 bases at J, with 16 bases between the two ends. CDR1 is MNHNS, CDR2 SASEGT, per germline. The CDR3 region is CASSESATTLSTNEKLFF. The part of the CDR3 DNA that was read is TGTGCCAGCAGTGAATCGGCGACAACCTTGTCAACTAATGAAAAA.

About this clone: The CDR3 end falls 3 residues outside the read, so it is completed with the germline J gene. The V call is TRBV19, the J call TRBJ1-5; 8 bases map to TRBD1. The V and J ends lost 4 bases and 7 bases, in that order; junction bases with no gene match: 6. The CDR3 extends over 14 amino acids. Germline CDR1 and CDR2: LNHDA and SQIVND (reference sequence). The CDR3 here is CASSTLTGEQPQHF. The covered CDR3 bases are TGTGCCAGTAGTACCCTGACAGGGGAGCAGCCC.

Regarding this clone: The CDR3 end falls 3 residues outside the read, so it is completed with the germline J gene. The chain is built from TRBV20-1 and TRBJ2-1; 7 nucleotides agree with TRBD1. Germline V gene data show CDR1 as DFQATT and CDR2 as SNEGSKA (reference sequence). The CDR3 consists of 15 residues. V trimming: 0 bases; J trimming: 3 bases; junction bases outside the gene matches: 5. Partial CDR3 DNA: TGCAGTGCTAGAGAGCTCAGGACAGGCTACAATGAG. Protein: CSARELRTGYNE. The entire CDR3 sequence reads CSARELRTGYNEQFF.

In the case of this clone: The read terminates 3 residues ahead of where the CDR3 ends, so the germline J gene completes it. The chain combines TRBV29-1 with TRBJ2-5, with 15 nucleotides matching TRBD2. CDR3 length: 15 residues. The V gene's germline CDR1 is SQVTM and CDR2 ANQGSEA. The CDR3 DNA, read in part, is TGCAGCGGTAGGGGACTAGCGGGAGGTACAGATACC. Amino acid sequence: CSGRGLAGGTDT. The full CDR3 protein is CSGRGLAGGTDTQYF.

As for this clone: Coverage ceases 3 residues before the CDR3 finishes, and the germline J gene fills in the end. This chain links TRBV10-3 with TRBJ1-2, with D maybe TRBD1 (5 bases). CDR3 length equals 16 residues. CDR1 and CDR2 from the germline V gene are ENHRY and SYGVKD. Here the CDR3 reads CAIRGLAGGVGNDYTF. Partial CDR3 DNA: TGTGCCATCAGGGGACTAGCGGGAGGGGTAGGGAATGAC.